This T cell receptor beta chain was retrieved from a study of T cells in women clearing cervical HPV infection. Regarding the study as a whole: Cases carried less TRBV6-7 than controls: around 0.11% versus 0.15%. Repertoire richness, not evenness, was significantly elevated in CIN3+ cases versus controls.

Points on this clone: The antigen remains unidentified. Read sequence stops 3 residues before the CDR3 end, and the germline J gene provides the missing end.

The germline V gene has CDR1 SGHAT and CDR2 FQNNGV. The CDR3 consists of 15 residues. V was clipped by 2 bases and J by 0 bases, with 8 bases between them. Sequencing used immunoSEQ multiplex PCR; TCRdb keeps in-frame clones, though not all of them. The sample has 48,000 or so clones. This sequence originates from a woman between 18 and 70 years old with a cervical HPV16 infection that either progressed to CIN3+ or cleared (not recorded which). The rearrangement joins TRBV11-2 to TRBJ1-3; tentative D call: TRBD1 (6 bases). The sequenced sample was blood buffy coat. The CDR3 bases that were read are TGTGCCAGCAGCTTATGGGGGCTCTCTGGAAACACC. It translates to CASSLWGLSGNT. The CDR3 in full is CASSLWGLSGNTIYF.